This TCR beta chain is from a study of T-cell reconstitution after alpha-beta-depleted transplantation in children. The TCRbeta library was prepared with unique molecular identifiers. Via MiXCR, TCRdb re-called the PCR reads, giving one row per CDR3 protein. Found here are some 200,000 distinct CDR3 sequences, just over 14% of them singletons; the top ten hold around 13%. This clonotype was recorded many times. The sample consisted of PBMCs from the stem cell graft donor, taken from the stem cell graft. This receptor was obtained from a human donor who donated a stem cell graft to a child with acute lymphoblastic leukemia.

For the CDR3, the DNA is TGTGCCAGCAGCCAGTTAAGGATCGCAGAAGCTTTCTTT. This gives the protein CASSQLRIAEAFF. This chain joins TRBV5-5 and TRBJ1-1; D unclear. Trimming stripped 4 bases from V and 8 bases from J, with 15 bases between. Germline lookup yields CDR1 SGHKS and CDR2 YYEKEE (reference sequence). This CDR3 is built from 13 residues.